The 13 T cell receptor beta chains presented below share a single source sample, sequenced in a study of T-cell reconstitution after alpha-beta-depleted transplantation in children. Using unique molecular identifiers, the investigators prepared the TCRbeta library. MiXCR was run by TCRdb on the PCR reads, yielding one entry per CDR3 protein. Of about 1,000,000 distinct CDR3 sequences in the sample, 25% to 35% were seen once. The sample here was PBMCs, mostly from graft donor cells, taken 360 days after TCRalphabeta/CD19-depleted stem cell transplant. The receptor source for this set is a boy in the first two years of life who had a stem cell transplant for SCID, so the T cells may come from the graft donor.

The chain joins TRBV6-2 or TRBV6-3 to TRBJ1-5; TRBD1 agrees at 7 bases. This CDR3 region has 12 residues. Trimming cost V 8 bases and J 10 bases; bases outside gene matches: 8. Germline V gives CDR1 MNHEY, CDR2 SVGEGT. The CDR3, as DNA: TGTGCCAGCGGCCAACCAGGGGGACCCCAGCATTTT. Protein sequence: CASGQPGGPQHF.

This clonotype has a handful of counts. CDR3 sequence (DNA): TGTGCCAGCGGGACAGCTACTTATAGCAATCAGCCCCAGCATTTT. Translation: CASGTATYSNQPQHF. The rearrangement uses TRBV6-1 and TRBJ1-5, with 7 bases fitting TRBD1. The CDR3 extends over 15 amino acids. With 8 bases clipped from V and 0 bases from J, the junction kept 7 bases outside the gene matches. CDR1 and CDR2 (germline): MNHNS, SASEGT.

The chain employs TRBV12-3 or TRBV12-4 and TRBJ2-1; 8 bases line up with TRBD1. The length of the CDR3 is 15 residues. V lost 2 bases to trimming and J lost 4 bases; unmatched junction nucleotides: 4. The DNA of the CDR3 is TGTGCCAGCAGTTTACAGGGGGCCCAATACAATGAGCAGTTCTTC. It translates to CASSLQGAQYNEQFF.

There are a few counts of this clonotype. The genes are TRBV12-3 or TRBV12-4 and TRBJ2-5; 10 nucleotides line up with TRBD2. V dropped 6 bases and J dropped 6; count of bases not matched to a gene: 10. This CDR3 contains 15 residues. CDR3 in amino acids: CASSPQRGGPQTQYF. CDR3 coding DNA: TGTGCCAGCAGCCCACAGCGGGGGGGTCCCCAGACCCAGTACTTC.

Many counts were recorded for this clonotype. The genes are TRBV7-2 and TRBJ2-5, with D possibly matching TRBD2 (6 bases). The CDR3 has 16 amino acids. Trimming shortened V by 5 bases and J by 3 bases, and 19 bases separated the two germline ends. Germline V lookup: CDR1 SGHTA, CDR2 FQGNSA. The CDR3 bases are TGTGCCAGCAGCCATCGACTAGGTAGATTAAAAGAGACCCAGTACTTC. Residues: CASSHRLGRLKETQYF.

This clonotype was counted a few times. This rearrangement joins TRBV20-1 to TRBJ1-2; D is uncertain. The CDR3 length is 12 residues. Trimming removed 0 bases from V and 8 bases from J, with 10 bases in between. CDR1 and CDR2 from the germline V gene are DFQATT and SNEGSKA (reference sequence). The CDR3 coding sequence is TGCAGTGCTAGAGATAGGGAAAAGGGCTACACCTTC. Its protein is CSARDREKGYTF.

The table lists this clonotype with a few counts. The chain combines TRBV7-9 with TRBJ1-3; 7 nucleotides match TRBD1. The germline gives CDR1 SEHNR, CDR2 FQNEAQ (reference sequence). This CDR3 region has 17 residues. The J segment lost 2 bases and the V segment lost 5 bases, leaving 12 bases of the junction unmatched. CDR3 in DNA: TGTGCCAGCAGCCATCGACAGACAGGGTTGACTGGAAACACCATATATTTT. Its protein product is CASSHRQTGLTGNTIYF.

This chain links TRBV10-3 with TRBJ2-5, with 7 bases lining up with TRBD2. CDR1 and CDR2 from the germline V gene are ENHRY and SYGVKD. Trimming at V came to 2 bases and at J to 2 bases, leaving 5 bases not matched to a gene. The CDR3 has 15 amino acids. The CDR3 region has the DNA TGTGCCATCAGTGAGCGCGGGGGAGTACAAGAGACCCAGTACTTC. Protein product: CAISERGGVQETQYF.

This clonotype came up a few times. The rearrangement links TRBV28 to TRBJ2-2, with TRBD2 matching 8 bases. Losses at the gene ends were 5 bases for V and 3 bases for J; bases not matched to a gene: 8. CDR3 length equals 16 residues. Germline CDR1 is MDHEN and CDR2 is SYDVKM. CDR3 coding DNA: TGTGCCAGCAGTCCGCGACTAGCGCGGGACACCGGGGAGCTGTTTTTT. Residues: CASSPRLARDTGELFF. Variable domain in full (rest from reference TRBV28 and TRBJ2-2): DVKVTQSSRYLVKRTGEKVFLECVQDMDHENMFWYRQDPGLGLRLIYFSYDVKMKEKGDIPEGYSVSREKKERFSLILESASTNQTSMYLCASSPRLARDTGELFFGEGSRLTVL.

The gene calls are TRBV6-4 and TRBJ2-3, with 9 nucleotides matching TRBD2. CDR1 is MRHNA, CDR2 SNTAGT, per germline. The V and J ends lost 3 bases and 6 bases, in that order; junction bases with no gene match: 7. The CDR3 consists of 15 residues. CDR3 nucleotide sequence: TGTGCCAGCAGTGAGATGGCGGGGGGGAAGGATACGCAGTATTTT. This translates into CASSEMAGGKDTQYF.

The rearrangement joins TRBV5-1 to TRBJ2-3; tentatively, D is TRBD2 (5 bases). V was cut by 4 bases and J by 2 bases, with 14 bases left in between. Germline loops: CDR1 SGHRS, CDR2 YFSETQ. The CDR3 sequence is 15 residues long. The CDR3 bases are TGCGCCAGCAGCCGGACTGGAACCACCACAGATACGCAGTATTTT. Translated, it gives CASSRTGTTTDTQYF.

This clonotype was found a few times. The chain is built from TRBV4-2 and TRBJ2-7; 8 bases agree with TRBD2. V gave up 2 bases and J gave up 3 bases; unmatched junction bases: 9. The CDR3 has 16 residues. Germline lookup yields CDR1 LGHNA and CDR2 YNFKEQ. CDR3 residues: CASSQLSGLARYEQYF. The CDR3 DNA reads TGTGCCAGCAGCCAATTGTCCGGACTAGCTCGCTACGAGCAGTACTTC.

The genes are TRBV7-8 and TRBJ2-3; a possible D gene is TRBD1 (6 bases). Germline V gene lookup returns CDR1 SGHVS and CDR2 FQNEAQ. The V end lost 0 bases, the J end lost 2 bases, and 12 bases lay between the germline ends. CDR3 length equals 16 residues. The CDR3 spells CASSLAWDNFTDTQYF. The CDR3 DNA follows: TGTGCCAGCAGCTTAGCCTGGGACAACTTCACAGATACGCAGTATTTT.